This T cell receptor (beta chain) is from a study of T cells in women clearing cervical HPV infection. A note on this clone: The read stops 3 residues short of the end of the CDR3; the missing end is completed from the germline J gene.

Libraries were prepared by immunoSEQ multiplex PCR; TCRdb keeps only in-frame clonotypes and omits some of them. The sample totals 45,000 to 50,000 clones. V was shortened by 6 bases and J by 4 bases, with 10 bases between the two germline ends. The germline gives CDR1 LNHDA, CDR2 SQIVND (reference sequence). The CDR3 spans 13 residues. The chain carries TRBV19 and TRBJ1-5; D is unresolved. Sequencing used blood buffy coat. The sequence was obtained from a woman aged 18-70 years with a cervical HPV16 infection that either progressed to CIN3+ or cleared (not recorded which). The CDR3 bases that were read are TGTGCCAGTAGCCTTTCGGGGAATCAGCCC. As protein: CASSLSGNQP. The entire CDR3 reads CASSLSGNQPQHF.